This TCR beta chain was observed in a study of cytotoxic CD8 clonotypes in ibrutinib-treated CLL. Study background: Treatment had run for a median about twelve months, range 6 to 36, when response samples were taken. General study findings and limits: Baseline levels of clonality went above those of age-matched healthy donors and moved with circulating CD8+ T-cell counts.

Sequencing used immunoSEQ multiplex PCR; TCRdb keeps in-frame clones, though not all of them. The sample records more than 9,000 clones, about 59% being singletons. Concerning this clone: Its specificity is not known.

This specimen was PBMCs, taken before ibrutinib treatment. The TCR was taken from a human donor with chronic lymphocytic leukemia.

The CDR3: CASSARTGKTGEQYF. The DNA of the CDR3 is TGTGCCAGCAGTGCTCGGACAGGGAAGACCGGCGAGCAGTACTTC. The chain carries TRBV6-1 and TRBJ2-7, with 8 bases lining up with TRBD1. The CDR3 has 15 amino acids. CDR1 and CDR2 (germline): MNHNS, SASEGT. Germline trimming cut 4 bases from V and 6 bases from J; bases unmatched to any gene: 11.